Listed below are T cell receptor beta chains from one sample, sequenced in a study of T-cell reconstitution after alpha-beta-depleted transplantation in children. In TCRdb, the PCR reads were re-called with MiXCR into one record per CDR3 protein. The repertoire includes around 200,000 distinct CDR3 sequences, approximately 7% of them detected once, and 3% to 3.5% sits in the top ten. The sample consisted of PBMCs from the stem cell graft donor, taken from the stem cell graft. These TCRs come from a human donor who donated a stem cell graft to a child with Wiskott-Aldrich syndrome. CDR3s include the opening cysteine and the closing phenylalanine or tryptophan. The order of the fields is clone size, J gene, D gene, V gene, CDR3 DNA, CDR3 protein. D genes are given only for firm matches. Size values are once, few and many counts, or a class for expanded clones, and some rows have none.

size: -
J: TRBJ1-2
D: -
V: TRBV20-1
DNA: TGCAGTGCTACCAGTAACAGGGAAAACTATGGCTACACCTTC
CDR3: CSATSNRENYGYTF

size: many
J: TRBJ1-1
D: -
V: TRBV7-6
DNA: TGTGCCAGCAGCCTTGGACAGAGGAACACTGAAGCTTTCTTT
CDR3: CASSLGQRNTEAFF

size: many
J: TRBJ2-5
D: -
V: TRBV3-1
DNA: TGTGCCAGCAGCCAGACCGAGACCCAGTACTTC
CDR3: CASSQTETQYF

size: -
J: TRBJ2-7
D: -
V: TRBV6-5
DNA: TGTGCCAGCAGTTACTCGCTGGTAGTAACCTACGAGCAGTACTTC
CDR3: CASSYSLVVTYEQYF

size: many
J: TRBJ2-3
D: -
V: TRBV5-1
DNA: TGCGCCAGCAGCTTGGTGGGACTGTCCACAGATACGCAGTATTTT
CDR3: CASSLVGLSTDTQYF

size: many
J: TRBJ1-6
D: TRBD1
V: TRBV20-1
DNA: TGCAGTGCGGCAGACAGGGTACTACAATCGCCCCTCCACTTT
CDR3: CSAADRVLQSPLHF

size: many
J: TRBJ1-4
D: -
V: TRBV12-3/TRBV12-4
DNA: TGTGCCAGCAGTCTAGGACGGGAAAAACTGTTTTTT
CDR3: CASSLGREKLFF

size: few
J: TRBJ2-7
D: TRBD1
V: TRBV5-1
DNA: TGCGCCAGCAGCCCCGGGACAGGATCGGGATCCTACGAGCAGTACTTC
CDR3: CASSPGTGSGSYEQYF

size: few
J: TRBJ1-1
D: -
V: TRBV5-1
DNA: TGCGCCAGCAGCTTGGCGGGGGTGGCTTTCTTT
CDR3: CASSLAGVAFF

size: many
J: TRBJ1-2
D: -
V: TRBV7-2
DNA: TGTGCCAGCAGCTTAGACGTTGGCAGGGTGTTCTATGGCTACACCTTC
CDR3: CASSLDVGRVFYGYTF

size: many
J: TRBJ1-2
D: TRBD1
V: TRBV29-1
DNA: TGCAGCGTTGAGTCCCCGGACAGGGCATATGGCTACACCTTC
CDR3: CSVESPDRAYGYTF